Following are 21 T cell receptor beta chains from one sample sequenced in a study of glioma-infiltrating T cells. TCR alpha and beta CDR3 regions were amplified from RNA using iRepertoire nested multiplex PCR. TCRdb processed the multiplex PCR reads anew with MiXCR; each CDR3 protein has one entry. Among approximately 190,000 distinct CDR3 sequences listed, around 32% were seen once. The sequenced sample consisted of glioma tissue, nonneoplastic brain tissue, or PBMCs (not recorded which). These receptors were collected from a human donor with low-grade glioma or glioblastoma, undergoing nonglioma brain surgery, or in good health (not recorded which).

This clonotype has at least ten counts. The chain is built from TRBV24-1 and TRBJ2-5; the D gene is possibly TRBD2 (6 bases). The germline gives CDR1 KGHDR, CDR2 SFDVKD. The CDR3 covers 13 residues. Trimming removed 5 bases at V and 2 bases at J, with 8 bases between. The CDR3 loop reads CATSGGNQETQYF. Written as DNA, the CDR3 is TGTGCCACCAGTGGCGGGAATCAAGAGACCCAGTACTTC.

This clonotype appeared many times. The J gene is TRBJ2-1, the V gene TRBV6-2 or TRBV6-3, with TRBD2 as a possible D gene (5 bases). CDR3 size: 16 residues. V shed 0 bases and J shed 9 bases, with 18 bases lying between them. CDR1 is MNHEY, CDR2 SVGEGT, per germline. CDR3 DNA sequence: TGTGCCAGCAGTTACTCTCGTCACCGCCGAGGGATTGAGCAGTTCTTC. Translation: CASSYSRHRRGIEQFF.

The V call is TRBV3-1, the J call TRBJ1-4; D is unclear. Germline V CDR1 and CDR2: LGHDT, YNNKEL (reference sequence). Trimming took off 2 bases at V and 6 bases at J, with 13 bases between the two ends. The CDR3 runs to 15 residues. CDR3 sequence reads: CASSQTGRRYEKLFF. The CDR3 DNA reads TGTGCCAGCAGCCAAACCGGAAGGAGATATGAAAAACTGTTTTTT.

In this sample, this clonotype turned up many times. This chain uses TRBV20-1 with TRBJ2-3; 9 nucleotides agree with TRBD1. The CDR3 runs 14 residues. Losses at the gene ends were 4 bases for V and 1 base for J; bases not matched to a gene: 3. The germline V gene has CDR1 DFQATT and CDR2 SNEGSKA (reference sequence). CDR3 sequence reads: CSAKWTGGTDTQYF. The DNA for the CDR3 is TGCAGTGCTAAATGGACAGGGGGCACAGATACGCAGTATTTT.

In this sample, this clonotype turned up once. The chain links TRBV30 to TRBJ2-1; the D is unclear. Germline CDR1 is GTSNPN and CDR2 is SVGIG (reference sequence). Trimming left V 5 bases short and J 6 bases short, with 5 bases between. CDR3 length: 10 residues. The CDR3 region is CAWGSNEQFF. The CDR3 DNA follows: TGTGCCTGGGGGTCCAATGAGCAGTTCTTC.

Of note for this clonotype: Since a much larger clone is just one base distant, this may be a read error. The chain links TRBV10-3 to TRBJ2-7; TRBD2 matches at 7 bases. The CDR3 spans 16 residues. With V trimmed by 0 bases and J by 2 bases, 7 bases remained unmatched. Germline assignment: CDR1 ENHRY and CDR2 SYGVKD. This CDR3 is CAISESASGTTYEQYF. The CDR3 region has the DNA TGTGCCATCAGTGAGTCTGCTAGCGGAACGACCTACGAGCAGTACTTC.

The chain joins TRBV25-1 to TRBJ2-5; D is uncertain. CDR3 size: 13 residues. The V and J ends lost 10 bases and 4 bases respectively, with 16 bases between them. The germline gives CDR1 MGHDK, CDR2 SYGVNS. This chain's CDR3 is CATIGRNGETQYF. CDR3 coding DNA: TGTGCCACCATAGGACGGAATGGAGAGACCCAGTACTTC.

This clonotype came up many times. The chain joins TRBV27 to TRBJ2-7; possible D gene TRBD1, 6 bases. Germline loops: CDR1 MNHEY, CDR2 SMNVEV (reference sequence). The CDR3 sequence is 14 residues long. The V and J ends lost 6 bases and 6 bases respectively, with 18 bases between them. CDR3 bases: TGTGCCAGCAGGCCAGGGGTGGTCGTCGTCGAGCAGTACTTC. Protein: CASRPGVVVVEQYF.

The table lists this clonotype with many counts. The chain links TRBV6-4 to TRBJ2-3; TRBD2 aligns across 11 bases. The V gene end was trimmed by 2 bases and the J gene end by 4 bases; junction bases not matched to a gene: 2. The length of the CDR3 is 15 residues. Germline V gene lookup returns CDR1 MRHNA and CDR2 SNTAGT. The CDR3 here is CASSDTSGSADTQYF. In DNA, the CDR3 is TGTGCCAGCAGTGACACTAGCGGGAGTGCAGATACGCAGTATTTT.

Many counts were recorded for this clonotype. The chain uses TRBV19 and TRBJ1-1, with D possibly being TRBD1 (6 bases). The ends were cut back, 3 bases at V and 4 bases at J, with 12 bases in the middle. The germline gives CDR1 LNHDA, CDR2 SQIVND (reference sequence). This CDR3 has 14 amino acids. CDR3 DNA: TGTGCCAGTAGTATTCGCAGGGGAGGCACTGAAGCTTTCTTT. Translated, it gives CASSIRRGGTEAFF.

As concerns this clonotype: A much larger clone differs from this one at a single base, so this may be a read error. The chain uses TRBV12-3 or TRBV12-4 and TRBJ2-3; 8 bases agree with TRBD2. The CDR3 length is 17 residues. Germline trimming cut 2 bases from V and 2 bases from J; bases unmatched to any gene: 9. CDR3 in amino acids: CASSLSASGPITDTQYF. CDR3 sequence (DNA): TGTGCCAGCAGTTTATCGGCTAGCGGGCCAATCACAGATACGCAGTATTTT.

This clonotype was detected many times. The gene calls are TRBV7-9 and TRBJ1-5; possibly TRBD1 for D (6 bases). Deletions cut 5 bases from V and 5 bases from J, with 16 bases between. Germline V lookup: CDR1 SEHNR, CDR2 FQNEAQ (reference sequence). The CDR3 runs to 15 residues. The CDR3 spells CASSNEGGIYQPQHF. CDR3 DNA sequence: TGTGCCAGCAGCAATGAGGGGGGTATATATCAGCCCCAGCATTTT. The variable domain in full, completed from reference TRBV7-9 and TRBJ1-5, reads DTGVSQNPRHKITKRGQNVTFRCDPISEHNRLYWYRQTLGQGPEFLTYFQNEAQLEKSRLLSDRFSAERPKGSFSTLEIQRTEQGDSAMYLCASSNEGGIYQPQHFGDGTRLSIL.

In this sample, this clonotype turned up many times. The J gene is TRBJ2-5, the V gene TRBV7-2; D gene ambiguous. CDR1 is SGHTA, CDR2 FQGNSA, per germline. Trimming stripped 1 base from V and 5 bases from J, with 5 bases between. CDR3 length: 12 residues. CDR3 sequence reads: CASSLVGETQYF. The CDR3 DNA reads TGTGCCAGCAGCTTAGTCGGCGAGACCCAGTACTTC.

V is TRBV29-1 and J is TRBJ1-1; TRBD1 is a possible D gene (6 bases). Germline V CDR1 and CDR2: SQVTM, ANQGSEA. The CDR3 runs 16 residues. Trimming shortened V by 3 bases and J by 3 bases, and 20 bases separated the two germline ends. DNA of the CDR3: TGCAGCGTTGACTCGTCGATCGGGACACAGGACACTGAAGCTTTCTTT. The encoded protein is CSVDSSIGTQDTEAFF.

V usage is TRBV7-9 and J usage is TRBJ2-1; D gene unclear. Trimming cost V 5 bases and J 9 bases, with 8 bases left between them. CDR1 is SEHNR, CDR2 FQNEAQ, per germline (reference sequence). The CDR3 is 11 residues long. The CDR3 nucleotides are TGTGCCAGCAGCGCCGGGTCTGAGCAGTTCTTC. Its translation is CASSAGSEQFF.

This clonotype was picked up many times. The gene calls are TRBV19 and TRBJ1-2; no reliable D call. Germline lookup yields CDR1 LNHDA and CDR2 SQIVND (reference sequence). V was shortened by 6 bases and J by 5 bases, with 10 bases between the two germline ends. The CDR3 covers 12 residues. The CDR3 sequence: CASRVTDYGYTF. The CDR3 DNA sequence: TGTGCCAGTAGAGTGACGGATTATGGCTACACCTTC.

Ten or more counts support this clonotype. This chain links TRBV19 with TRBJ2-2; D is uncertain. The V gene's germline CDR1 is LNHDA and CDR2 SQIVND (reference sequence). With 7 bases removed from V and 5 bases from J, the gap between germline ends came to 5 bases. The CDR3 spans 11 residues. The DNA for the CDR3 is TGTGCCAGTACCGGAACCGGGGAGCTGTTTTTT. Residues: CASTGTGELFF.

The chain has TRBV5-1 and TRBJ2-1; D gene uncertain. Looked up from germline, CDR1 is SGHRS and CDR2 is YFSETQ. V dropped 4 bases and J dropped 0 bases, with 14 bases sitting between them. CDR3 length: 16 residues. CDR3 protein: CASSPTPDPSYNEQFF. CDR3 coding DNA: TGCGCCAGCAGCCCAACACCCGACCCCTCCTACAATGAGCAGTTCTTC.

This clonotype was seen at least ten times. The V and J genes are TRBV14 and TRBJ2-7, with a tentative D call TRBD2 (6 bases). V lost 1 base, J lost 6 bases, and 10 bases lay in between. There are 13 residues in the CDR3. Looked up from germline, CDR1 is SGHDN and CDR2 is FVKESK. The CDR3 nucleotides are TGTGCCAGCAGCCAAGTCGGGAGTTCCGAGCAGTACTTC. As protein: CASSQVGSSEQYF.

The V and J genes are TRBV19 and TRBJ2-1; a weak D match, TRBD2 (6 bases). The germline CDR1 and CDR2 sequences are LNHDA and SQIVND (reference sequence). The CDR3 is 15 residues long. The V end was cut by 5 bases, the J end by 0 bases, with 11 bases between. The CDR3 DNA reads as TGTGCCAGTAGTTTTGAGGAGGGCTCCTACAATGAGCAGTTCTTC. It specifies CASSFEEGSYNEQFF.

This chain joins TRBV19 and TRBJ2-3, with 9 bases lining up with TRBD2. The CDR3 runs to 13 residues. Germline values: CDR1 LNHDA, CDR2 SQIVND (reference sequence). J gave up 5 bases and V 5 bases, and 2 bases lay outside the gene matches. CDR3 sequence reads: CASSVTSGDTQYF. CDR3 nucleotide sequence: TGTGCCAGTAGTGTGACTAGCGGAGATACGCAGTATTTT.